This T cell receptor beta chain was profiled in a study of shared clonotypes between healthy human individuals. Sequencing used immunoSEQ multiplex PCR; TCRdb keeps in-frame clones, though not all of them. Found here are over 95,000 clones, roughly 70% of them singletons; the top ten hold roughly a quarter. CDR1 and CDR2 (germline): MRHNA, SNTAGT. Trimming took 0 bases from V and 7 from J, leaving 13 bases between them. This CDR3 spans 15 amino acids. The clonotype comes from a woman aged 30 to 39 in good health. The V and J genes are TRBV6-4 and TRBJ2-1; D possibly corresponds to TRBD1 (6 bases). Specimen: memory CD8+ T cells sorted from blood. Subset of the sample: CD45RO+ cells pooled with CCR7-negative TemRA cells. The CDR3 DNA is TGTGCCAGCAGTGACTCTGGAATAGGGGGAAATGAGCAGTTCTTC. Its protein product is CASSDSGIGGNEQFF.